The 5 T cell receptor beta chains below come from one sample, sequenced in a study of shared clonotypes between healthy human individuals. Assay: immunoSEQ multiplex PCR; the TCRdb copy retains only in-frame clones and omits some. This sample has some 690,000 clones; roughly 91% occur once, and the top ten carry about a third. The source material was memory CD8+ T cells from PBMCs. This sample's subset: CD45RO+ cells pooled with CCR7-negative TemRA cells. Source of these receptors: a man aged 18 to 30 in good health. Some clones in this sample may be carry-over from other donors' samples.

This chain uses TRBV30 with TRBJ2-6; 12 bases align to TRBD1. After removal of 8 bases from V and 4 bases from J, the junction contained 6 bases not matched to a gene. The V gene's germline CDR1 is GTSNPN and CDR2 SVGIG (reference sequence). This CDR3 spans 15 amino acids. The CDR3 loop reads CAGTGGARGANVLTF. Written as DNA, the CDR3 is TGTGCCGGGACAGGGGGCGCGAGGGGGGCCAACGTCCTGACTTTC.

The J gene is TRBJ1-4, the V gene TRBV28; unclear D gene. The CDR3 has 15 amino acids. V lost 3 bases to trimming and J lost 9 bases, with 17 bases between them. Germline loops: CDR1 MDHEN, CDR2 SYDVKM. CDR3 bases: TGTGCCAGCAGTTTTGCCTTAGGGCTGGTGAAAAAACTGTTTTTT. This encodes CASSFALGLVKKLFF.

The genes are TRBV6-5 and TRBJ2-7, with D tentatively TRBD2 (6 bases). Per the germline V gene, CDR1 is MNHEY and CDR2 is SVGAGI. Trimming pared 0 bases from V and 4 bases from J, leaving 10 bases between. This CDR3 has 14 amino acids. The CDR3 loop is CASSYSRAGYEQYF. The DNA for the CDR3 is TGTGCCAGCAGTTACTCGCGGGCGGGATACGAGCAGTACTTC.

This rearrangement joins TRBV6-1 to TRBJ2-7; D may be TRBD1 or TRBD2 (5 bases each). Germline values: CDR1 MNHNS, CDR2 SASEGT. The V and J ends lost 8 bases and 5 bases respectively, with 13 bases between them. This CDR3 is built from 12 residues. CDR3 protein: CASLTWGNEQYF. Written as DNA, the CDR3 is TGTGCCAGCCTGACATGGGGGAACGAGCAGTACTTC.

J is TRBJ2-1 and V is TRBV27, with 8 bases matching TRBD2. V lost 7 bases, J lost 4 bases, and 3 bases stayed unmatched. Germline V CDR1 and CDR2: MNHEY, SMNVEV (reference sequence). The CDR3 totals 13 residues. CDR3 sequence reads: CASKAGAYNEQFF. As DNA, the CDR3 is TGTGCCAGCAAAGCGGGAGCGTACAATGAGCAGTTCTTC.